The count of the clone carrying this T cell receptor (beta chain) is one. Its target is not known. These data come from a study of T cell responses to AZD1222 COVID-19 vaccine. On the study more broadly: Second doses at about 4 or about 12 weeks were pooled. Study-wide findings and caveats: Nearly half of spike-specific TCRs reportedly target variant regions that are unmutated in the B.1.351 and B.1.1.7 variants. Spike-specific TCR breadth and depth grew following two AZD1222 doses. White British donors predominated, females outnumbered males, and clonal diversity was possibly underestimated.

Trimming pared 5 bases from V and 2 bases from J, leaving 9 bases between. This CDR3 region has 13 residues. Germline V gene lookup returns CDR1 SGHTA and CDR2 FQGTGA. Repertoires were generated with immunoSEQ multiplex PCR, while TCRdb's copy carries only in-frame clones and drops some. Of about 28,000 clones in the sample, roughly 78% were seen once. The TCR sequence derives from an adult in good health. The sequences come from peripheral blood, collected on day 0 of AZD1222 vaccination. The V call is TRBV7-3, the J call TRBJ1-2; perhaps TRBD1 as D (6 bases). This chain's CDR3 is CASSLGGNYGYTF. CDR3 in DNA: TGTGCCAGCAGCCTAGGGGGAAACTATGGCTACACCTTC.